This T cell receptor beta chain was captured by sequencing in a study of Tregs in tolerant kidney transplant recipients. V dropped 2 bases and J dropped 4 bases, with 13 bases sitting between them. The CDR3 has 15 residues. CDR1 and CDR2 from the germline V gene are SGHNT and YYREEE (reference sequence). Unstimulated Tregs (CD4+CD25+CD127-) and CD4+CD25- non-Tregs were sorted from PBMCs. The study's findings and limits: Biological reproducibility was not directly addressed in this study. Findings come from small patient numbers and require larger validation.

The method was immunoSEQ multiplex PCR; TCRdb's version includes in-frame clones alone and lacks a portion of them. The sample consists of approximately 260,000 clones, about 80% of them appearing once. Notes on this clone: Its antigen is as yet unknown.

Source material: CD4+ T cells from blood. The sequence was collected from a human donor in good health. The genes are TRBV5-4 and TRBJ1-3; no clear D gene. CDR3: CASSLGPTGGNTIYF. For the CDR3, the DNA is TGTGCCAGCAGCTTAGGGCCAACGGGGGGAAACACCATATATTTT.